This T cell receptor (beta chain) was identified during a study of early T cells in non-severe SARS-CoV-2 infection. Turning to the study itself: Unsorted whole-blood RNA was sequenced in bulk, leaving chains unpaired.

This CDR3 spans 11 amino acids. The V gene's germline CDR1 is SQVTM and CDR2 ANQGSEA. Trimming took off 4 bases at V and 6 bases at J, with 10 bases between the two ends. This clonotype was seen at least ten times. Its specificity is unknown. Unique molecular identifiers were added to individual cDNA molecules. Via MiXCR, TCRdb re-called the 5' RACE reads, giving one row per CDR3 protein. The sample shows 38,000 or so distinct CDR3 sequences, 4.6% of them seen only once. Study-wide results and limits: VDJdb matches were skewed toward anti-spike CD8 T cell responses.

The chain has TRBV29-1 and TRBJ2-7; D not resolved. Sequenced material: whole blood. The clonotype was recovered from an adult who was a healthcare worker with PCR-confirmed SARS-CoV-2 infection or an uninfected control (not recorded which). The CDR3 loop reads CSVADPGEQYF. The CDR3 coding sequence is TGCAGCGTTGCTGATCCGGGCGAGCAGTACTTC.